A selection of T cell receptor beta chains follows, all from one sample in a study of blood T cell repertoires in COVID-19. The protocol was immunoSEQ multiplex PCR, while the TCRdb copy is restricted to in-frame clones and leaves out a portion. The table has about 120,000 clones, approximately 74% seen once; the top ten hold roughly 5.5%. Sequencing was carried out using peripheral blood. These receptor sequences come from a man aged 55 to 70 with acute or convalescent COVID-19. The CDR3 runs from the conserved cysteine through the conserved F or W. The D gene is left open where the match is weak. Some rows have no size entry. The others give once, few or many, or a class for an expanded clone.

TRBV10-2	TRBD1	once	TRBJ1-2	CASRVDREFYGYTF	TGCGCCAGCAGAGTAGACAGGGAGTTCTATGGCTACACCTTC
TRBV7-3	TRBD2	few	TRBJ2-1	CASSSSLGRAYEQFF	TGTGCCAGCAGCTCATCCCTCGGGAGGGCGTATGAGCAGTTCTTC
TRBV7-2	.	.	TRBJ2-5	CASSLWRAYPETQYF	TGTGCCAGCAGCTTGTGGCGGGCGTATCCGGAGACCCAGTACTTC
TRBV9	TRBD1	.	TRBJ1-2	CASSAGGSGYGYTF	TGTGCCAGCAGCGCAGGGGGTTCGGGCTATGGCTACACCTTC
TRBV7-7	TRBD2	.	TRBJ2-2	CASSRSGANTGELFF	TGTGCCAGCAGCCGGAGCGGGGCTAACACCGGGGAGCTGTTTTTT
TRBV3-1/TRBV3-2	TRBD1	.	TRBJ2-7	CASSQGVQGRGEQYF	TGTGCCAGCAGCCAAGGAGTACAGGGGAGAGGCGAGCAGTACTTC
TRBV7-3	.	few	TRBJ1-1	CASRPGGGPLNTEAFF	TGTGCCAGCAGACCGGGAGGCGGCCCTCTGAACACTGAAGCTTTCTTT
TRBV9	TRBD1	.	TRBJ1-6	CASSARPGQGRFNSPLHF	TGTGCCAGCAGCGCCCGTCCGGGACAGGGAAGGTTTAATTCACCCCTCCACTTT
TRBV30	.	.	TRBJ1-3	CAWNERYGNTIYF	TGTGCCTGGAACGAGCGGTATGGAAACACCATATATTTT
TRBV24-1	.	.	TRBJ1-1	CATSDFIGEAFF	TGTGCCACCAGTGATTTTATCGGTGAAGCTTTCTTT
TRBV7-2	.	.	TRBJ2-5	CASSRPFFGQQETQYF	TGTGCCAGCAGCCGTCCTTTTTTTGGACAGCAAGAGACCCAGTACTTC
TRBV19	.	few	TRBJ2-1	CASSTTRSGSYNEQFF	TGTGCCAGTAGTACAACCCGCAGCGGCTCCTACAATGAGCAGTTCTTC
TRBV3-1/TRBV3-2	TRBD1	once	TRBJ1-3	CASSQEDRDRASGNTIYF	TGTGCCAGCAGCCAAGAAGACCGGGACAGGGCTTCTGGAAACACCATATATTTT
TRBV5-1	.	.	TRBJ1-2	CASSPVGQPTNYGYTF	TGCGCCAGCAGCCCCGTAGGACAGCCTACTAACTATGGCTACACCTTC
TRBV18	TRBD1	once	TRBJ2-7	CASSRQGADSYEQYF	TGTGCCAGCTCTCGACAGGGGGCTGATTCGTACGAGCAGTACTTC
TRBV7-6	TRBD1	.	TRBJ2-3	CASSLAATLDRGSTDTQYF	TGTGCCAGCAGCTTAGCAGCGACCCTCGACAGGGGATCCACAGATACGCAGTATTTT
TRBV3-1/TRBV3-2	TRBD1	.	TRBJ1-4	CASSRGPGEKLFF	TGTGCCAGCAGCAGGGGGCCTGGGGAAAAACTGTTTTTT
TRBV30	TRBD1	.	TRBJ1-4	CAWRRGDEKLFF	TGTGCCTGGCGCAGGGGGGATGAAAAACTGTTTTTT
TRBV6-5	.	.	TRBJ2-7	CASRLAYGEQYF	TGTGCCAGCAGGTTGGCTTACGGGGAGCAGTACTTC
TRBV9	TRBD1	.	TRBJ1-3	CASSVGDRGHGNTIYF	TGTGCCAGCAGCGTAGGTGACAGGGGACATGGAAACACCATATATTTT
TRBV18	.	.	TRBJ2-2	CASSPSRETGELFF	TGTGCCAGCTCACCTTCCCGGGAGACCGGGGAGCTGTTTTTT
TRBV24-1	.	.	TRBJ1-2	CATSEAGVYGYTF	TGTGCCACCAGTGAGGCAGGGGTCTATGGCTACACCTTC
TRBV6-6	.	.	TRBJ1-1	CATQTGSTEAFF	TGTGCCACCCAGACGGGGTCGACTGAAGCTTTCTTT
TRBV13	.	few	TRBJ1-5	CASSLRGLAQHF	TGTGCCAGCAGCTTGCGAGGTCTTGCCCAGCATTTT
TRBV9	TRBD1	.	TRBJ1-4	CASSVATGLREKLFF	TGTGCCAGCAGCGTAGCGACAGGGCTACGGGAAAAACTGTTTTTT
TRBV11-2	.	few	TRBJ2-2	CASFYTGELFF	TGTGCCAGCTTCTACACCGGGGAGCTGTTTTTT
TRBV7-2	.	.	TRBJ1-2	CASSLYKREGGYTF	TGTGCCAGCAGCTTATACAAGCGTGAGGGTGGCTACACCTTC
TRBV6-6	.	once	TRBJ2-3	CASSTNTDTQYF	TGTGCCAGCAGTACAAACACAGATACGCAGTATTTT
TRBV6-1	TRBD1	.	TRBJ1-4	CASSEDRGVEKLFF	TGTGCCAGCAGTGAGGACAGGGGGGTAGAAAAACTGTTTTTT
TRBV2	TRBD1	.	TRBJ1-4	CASNRGTANEKLFF	TGTGCCAGCAACAGAGGGACAGCTAATGAAAAACTGTTTTTT
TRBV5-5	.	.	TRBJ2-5	CASSLASRETQYF	TGTGCCAGCAGCTTGGCCTCCCGGGAGACCCAGTACTTC
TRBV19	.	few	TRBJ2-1	CASSTGTAGYNEQFF	TGTGCCAGTAGTACAGGAACGGCGGGGTACAATGAGCAGTTCTTC
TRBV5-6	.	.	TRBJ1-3	CASSPNRVDPPNTIYF	TGTGCCAGCAGCCCAAACAGGGTCGACCCCCCAAACACCATATATTTT
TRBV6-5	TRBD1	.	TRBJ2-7	CASRFGTGDYEQYF	TGTGCCAGCAGGTTCGGGACAGGGGACTACGAGCAGTACTTC
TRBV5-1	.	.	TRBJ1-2	CASSLSANNYGYTF	TGCGCCAGCAGCTTATCCGCTAACAACTATGGCTACACCTTC
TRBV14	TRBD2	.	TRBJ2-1	CASSPLGGSGRFGEQFF	TGTGCCAGCAGCCCCCTAGGTGGTAGCGGGAGATTTGGTGAGCAGTTCTTC
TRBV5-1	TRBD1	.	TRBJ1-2	CASSLAGQGNGYTF	TGCGCCAGCAGCTTGGCCGGACAGGGGAATGGCTACACCTTC
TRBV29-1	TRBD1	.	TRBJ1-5	CSVGDSYSNQPQHF	TGCAGCGTAGGGGACAGCTATAGCAATCAGCCCCAGCATTTT
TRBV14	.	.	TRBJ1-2	CASSQVGITGFGLRGYTF	TGTGCCAGCAGCCAAGTGGGAATTACAGGGTTCGGTTTACGGGGCTACACCTTC
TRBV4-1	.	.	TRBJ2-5	CASSQRVGTSQETQYF	TGCGCCAGCAGCCAGCGTGTTGGAACTAGCCAAGAGACCCAGTACTTC
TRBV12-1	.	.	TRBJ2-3	CASSSKFDRLARRSTDTQYF	TGTGCCAGCAGCTCCAAATTCGACAGGCTGGCCCGGAGGTCCACAGATACGCAGTATTTT
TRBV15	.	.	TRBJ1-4	CATSRGGAPGLFF	TGTGCCACCAGCAGGGGGGGGGCTCCGGGACTGTTTTTT
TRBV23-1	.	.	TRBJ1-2	CASSQSYLEGRPGYTF	TGCGCCAGCAGTCAATCCTACCTGGAGGGGCGCCCTGGCTACACCTTC
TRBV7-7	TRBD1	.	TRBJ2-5	CASSPDRGGETQYF	TGTGCCAGCAGCCCGGACAGGGGTGGAGAGACCCAGTACTTC